Listed below are T cell receptor beta chains from one sample, sequenced in a study of T cell repertoires in cytomegalovirus infection. TCRdb reprocessed the reads via MiXCR and lists one record per CDR3 protein. Among about half a million distinct CDR3 sequences listed, about 42% were seen once. Their antigen targets remain unknown. Sequenced here: cultured PBMCs, sampled from culture after CMV antigen stimulation. Source of these receptors: a human donor in good health (CMV status not recorded). Some clones in this sample may be carry-over from other donors' samples. The CDR3 runs from the conserved cysteine through the conserved F or W. D genes are given only for firm matches. A clone size is listed for some rows: how often the clone was seen (once, few, many), or a class if it is expanded.

TRBJ2-2,TRBV7-2,TRBD1,few,CASSLRTGANTGELFF,TGTGCCAGCAGCCTCCGGACAGGGGCGAACACCGGGGAGCTGTTTTTT
TRBJ1-2,TRBV6-5,-,-,CASSPTGGGRGYTF,TGTGCCAGCAGTCCGACGGGCGGCGGCAGGGGCTACACCTTC
TRBJ2-2,TRBV7-2,-,-,CASSLRGASGELFF,TGTGCCAGCAGCTTACGGGGGGCGTCCGGGGAGCTGTTTTTT
TRBJ2-5,TRBV11-2,TRBD1,-,CASSQDRGLGETQYF,TGTGCCAGCAGCCAAGACAGGGGGCTTGGGGAGACCCAGTACTTC
TRBJ2-7,TRBV5-6,TRBD2,few,CASSPYGGGTTYEQYF,TGTGCCAGCAGCCCATACGGGGGGGGCACCACCTACGAGCAGTACTTC
TRBJ2-3,TRBV6-5,-,few,CASKKPTETSTDTQYF,TGTGCCAGCAAAAAACCGACGGAAACTAGCACAGATACGCAGTATTTT
TRBJ2-7,TRBV6-5,-,-,CASSPTGTDYEQYF,TGTGCCAGCAGCCCCACGGGGACGGACTACGAGCAGTACTTC
TRBJ1-6,TRBV23-1,-,-,CASSQFSGLRSSINSPLHF,TGCGCCAGCAGTCAATTCTCGGGTCTAAGGAGCTCCATTAATTCACCCCTCCACTTT
TRBJ2-5,TRBV11-2,-,few,CASSSPGPTSFRETQYF,TGTGCCAGCAGCTCCCCGGGGCCAACTAGTTTTCGAGAGACCCAGTACTTC
TRBJ1-2,TRBV7-2,TRBD1,-,CASTRDSYGYTF,TGTGCCAGCACCCGGGACAGCTATGGCTACACCTTC
TRBJ2-2,TRBV5-1,-,-,CASSLEDGGELFF,TGCGCCAGCAGCTTGGAAGATGGAGGGGAGCTGTTTTTT
TRBJ2-1,TRBV11-2,-,-,CASSLVTTLNEQFF,TGTGCCAGCAGCTTAGTGACTACACTCAATGAGCAGTTCTTC
TRBJ2-7,TRBV5-6,-,-,CASSLRGIVTDEQYF,TGTGCCAGCAGCTTAAGGGGGATCGTAACGGACGAGCAGTACTTC
TRBJ2-3,TRBV4-1,-,-,CASSQGPWGGGTRGNTQYF,TGCGCCAGCAGCCAAGGTCCCTGGGGGGGCGGAACACGGGGGAACACGCAGTATTTT
TRBJ1-1,TRBV7-9,-,few,CASSSWGRINTEAFF,TGTGCCAGCAGCTCCTGGGGGCGGATAAACACTGAAGCTTTCTTT
TRBJ2-5,TRBV4-1,TRBD1,-,CASSQGDRDQETQYF,TGCGCCAGCAGCCAAGGGGACAGGGACCAAGAGACCCAGTACTTC
TRBJ1-4,TRBV11-2,-,-,CASSFRLMDRNEKLFF,TGTGCCAGCAGCTTCCGCCTAATGGATAGGAATGAAAAACTGTTTTTT
TRBJ2-7,TRBV7-2,-,few,CASSLVGSGLEQYF,TGTGCCAGCAGCTTAGTGGGTAGCGGTCTCGAGCAGTACTTC
TRBJ1-1,TRBV28,TRBD1,few,CASSLTAGGLNTEAFF,TGTGCCAGCAGCCTCACCGCAGGGGGTCTGAACACTGAAGCTTTCTTT
TRBJ2-7,TRBV7-8,-,-,CASSLGQPAGEQYF,TGTGCCAGCAGCTTAGGCCAGCCGGCTGGAGAGCAGTACTTC
TRBJ2-1,TRBV20-1,-,-,CSARESRANEQFF,TGCAGTGCTAGGGAAAGCCGGGCCAATGAGCAGTTCTTC
TRBJ2-2,TRBV29-1,-,-,CSVGGTGELFF,TGCAGCGTTGGAGGGACCGGGGAGCTGTTTTTT
TRBJ2-3,TRBV6-2/TRBV6-3,-,few,CASSYRAGNTDTQYF,TGTGCCAGCAGTTACCGGGCAGGGAACACAGATACGCAGTATTTT
TRBJ1-4,TRBV27,TRBD1,-,CASSRRDRATEKLFF,TGTGCCAGCAGTCGCCGGGACAGGGCTACGGAAAAACTGTTTTTT
TRBJ2-7,TRBV4-1,-,-,CASSQSPNPYEQYF,TGTGCCAGCAGCCAATCACCCAACCCCTACGAGCAGTACTTC
TRBJ2-7,TRBV7-2,-,-,CASSLGTALDKQYF,TGTGCCAGCAGCCTCGGGACGGCGCTTGACAAGCAGTACTTC
TRBJ1-1,TRBV12-3/TRBV12-4,TRBD1,few,CASRSDRTTEAFF,TGTGCCAGCAGGTCGGACAGGACAACTGAAGCTTTCTTT
TRBJ1-3,TRBV19,-,-,CASSGGDLSGNTIYF,TGTGCCAGTAGTGGTGGGGACCTCTCTGGAAACACCATATATTTT
TRBJ2-7,TRBV28,-,-,CASRTRSYEQYF,TGTGCCAGCAGAACCCGTTCCTACGAGCAGTACTTC
TRBJ2-1,TRBV7-6,TRBD2,few,CASSYSGTSGYNEQFF,TGTGCCAGCAGCTATTCGGGGACTAGCGGGTACAATGAGCAGTTCTTC